This TCR beta chain came from a study of control samples from healthy donors and cancer patients. Profiling relied on immunoSEQ multiplex PCR, and the TCRdb table lists in-frame clones only, not all of them. In the table there are about 410,000 clones, roughly 90% of which are singletons. CDR1 is SGHTA and CDR2 is FQGTGA in the germline V gene. Deletions cut 4 bases from V and 5 bases from J, with 11 bases between. The CDR3 totals 13 residues. This clonotype was sampled from a man in his forties or fifties with head and neck cancer. The V call is TRBV7-3, the J call TRBJ2-5; TRBD2 might be the D (6 bases). The material sequenced was PBMCs. The DNA for the CDR3 is TGTGCCAGCAGCTCCACAGGAGGGGAGACCCAGTACTTC. Protein sequence: CASSSTGGETQYF.